The 29 T cell receptor beta chains given below trace back to one sample, sequenced in a study of a mutant IDH1 vaccine in newly diagnosed glioma (dated by TCRdb to the early 2020s). Receptor libraries were prepared by the immunoSEQ multiplex PCR assay. In TCRdb, the immuneACCESS table is reduced to in-frame sequences with V and J assigned. These tables do not hold every clone; where another copy was compared, an unresolved V gene accounts for under half, and the others remain unexplained. For this sample there are 57,000 or so clones; approximately 80% appear just once. The ten largest clones represent roughly 3.6% of the sample. Their target antigens are unknown. The sample's time point label, decoded: week 11, during vaccination. A 20-mer mutant IDH1 peptide at 300 micrograms in Montanide made up each vaccine dose, which was injected subcutaneously together with topical imiquimod. Sequenced material: PBMCs, taken from a glioma patient whose treatment included an IDH1 peptide vaccine. These receptors all come from a young man with glioma.

This clone came up once. CDR3 residues: CASSLRGRSWDEQFF. CDR3 DNA sequence: TGTGCCAGCAGCCTTAGGGGACGTAGTTGGGATGAGCAGTTCTTC. The V call is TRBV6-5, the J call TRBJ2-1; possibly TRBD1 or TRBD2 for D (5 bases each). The CDR3 contains 15 residues. Germline lookup yields CDR1 MNHEY and CDR2 SVGAGI. The V gene lost 6 bases and the J gene lost 8 bases, with 20 bases spanning the gap.

This clone is a singleton in its sample. The rearrangement joins TRBV29-1 to TRBJ1-2, with TRBD1 as a possible D gene (5 bases). Trimming removed 4 bases at V and 2 bases at J, with 8 bases between. Germline CDR1 and CDR2: SQVTM and ANQGSEA. The CDR3 has 12 amino acids. The CDR3: CSVVGQNYGYTF. The CDR3 DNA reads as TGCAGCGTTGTGGGGCAGAACTATGGCTACACCTTC.

V usage is TRBV2 and J usage is TRBJ2-3; possibly TRBD2 for D (5 bases). V was shortened by 3 bases and J by 0 bases, with 10 bases between the two germline ends. Looked up from germline, CDR1 is SNHLY and CDR2 is FYNNEI. This CDR3 region has 15 residues. This chain's CDR3 is CASSDGGFSTDTQYF. CDR3 nucleotide sequence: TGTGCCAGCAGTGACGGCGGGTTTAGCACAGATACGCAGTATTTT.

The J gene is TRBJ2-7, the V gene TRBV6-1; 11 bases agree with TRBD2. With 10 bases clipped from V and 7 bases from J, the junction kept 12 bases outside the gene matches. The CDR3 has 14 amino acids. CDR1 and CDR2 (germline): MNHNS, SASEGT. The DNA of the CDR3 is TGTGCCACGCGAATAGCGGGAGGGCCGAGTGAGCAGTACTTC. It yields the protein CATRIAGGPSEQYF.

This chain uses TRBV5-6 with TRBJ1-6; D is ambiguous. CDR1 is SGHDT and CDR2 is YYEEEE in the germline V gene. The CDR3 consists of 15 residues. Trimming shortened V by 0 bases and J by 2 bases, and 6 bases separated the two germline ends. CDR3 sequence reads: CASSLVSTYNSPLHF. Written as DNA, the CDR3 is TGTGCCAGCAGCTTGGTTTCTACCTATAATTCACCCCTCCACTTT.

The chain couples TRBV18 to TRBJ2-7, with 12 bases aligning to TRBD2. There are 15 residues in the CDR3. V was pared by 3 bases and J by 6 bases, with 6 bases of the junction left unmatched. The germline V gene encodes CDR1 KGHSH and CDR2 LQKENI. The CDR3 DNA is TGTGCCAGCTCACCCAGGACTAGCGGGATAGGCGAGCAGTACTTC. Protein: CASSPRTSGIGEQYF.

This clone was detected only once. The chain joins TRBV7-7 to TRBJ1-2; 10 bases match TRBD1. This CDR3 has 15 residues. V lost 5 bases and J lost 3; bases outside the gene matches: 6. Germline CDR1 is SSHAT and CDR2 is FNYEAQ (reference sequence). In nucleotides, the CDR3 is TGTGCCAGCAGCCCGGCCGGACAGGGGGACTATGGCTACACCTTC. Its translation is CASSPAGQGDYGYTF.

This rearrangement joins TRBV30 to TRBJ1-1, with D hard to call. The CDR3 consists of 14 residues. CDR1 and CDR2 (germline): GTSNPN, SVGIG (reference sequence). V lost 3 bases and J lost 2, with 13 bases in between. The CDR3 loop reads CAWSGRPLNTEAFF. For the CDR3, the DNA is TGTGCCTGGAGCGGTCGCCCGCTTAACACTGAAGCTTTCTTT.

The V call is TRBV4-2, the J call TRBJ2-5; 8 bases agree with TRBD2. The J segment lost 2 bases and the V segment lost 4 bases, leaving 12 bases of the junction unmatched. There are 17 residues in the CDR3. In germline, CDR1 is LGHNA, CDR2 YNFKEQ. CDR3 sequence: CASSRGGRGGQQETQYF. The CDR3 DNA reads as TGTGCCAGCAGCCGAGGGGGTCGGGGGGGGCAACAAGAGACCCAGTACTTC.

V usage is TRBV5-1 and J usage is TRBJ2-3, with a possible D match to TRBD1 (5 bases). Germline loops: CDR1 SGHRS, CDR2 YFSETQ. The CDR3 is 15 residues long. V shed 0 bases and J shed 1 base, with 9 bases lying between them. CDR3 amino acids: CASSLGTLGTDTQYF. The CDR3 region has the DNA TGCGCCAGCAGCTTGGGGACATTAGGCACAGATACGCAGTATTTT.

The chain employs TRBV5-8 and TRBJ2-7; D is perhaps TRBD1 (5 bases). The V gene's germline CDR1 is SGHTS and CDR2 YDEGEE. The CDR3 runs 14 residues. Trimming took off 7 bases at V and 3 bases at J, with 17 bases between the two ends. CDR3 nucleotide sequence: TGTGCCAGCGGGGCCGGGCAGGGAAGCTACGAGCAGTACTTC. Its translation: CASGAGQGSYEQYF.

The chain recombines TRBV10-3 with TRBJ2-2; 12 positions agree with TRBD2. CDR1 is ENHRY, CDR2 SYGVKD, per germline. The CDR3 consists of 16 residues. The ends lost 4 bases at V and 7 bases at J; junction bases unmatched: 7. CDR3 bases: TGTGCCATCAGTGGAAGACTAGCGGGAGAGGGCGGGGAGCTGTTTTTT. It translates to CAISGRLAGEGGELFF.

V usage is TRBV29-1 and J usage is TRBJ2-3; D might be TRBD2 (5 bases). V lost 1 base to trimming and J lost 4 bases, with 9 bases between them. The CDR3 covers 13 residues. Germline V CDR1 and CDR2: SQVTM, ANQGSEA. CDR3 sequence: CSVEGGAPDTQYF. The CDR3 bases are TGCAGCGTTGAAGGGGGAGCACCAGATACGCAGTATTTT.

The table lists this clone with a count of one. The genes are TRBV5-5 and TRBJ2-3; either TRBD1 or TRBD2 may fit D (5 bases each). The CDR3 length is 14 residues. CDR1 and CDR2 (germline): SGHKS, YYEKEE (reference sequence). Trimming stripped 5 bases from V and 0 bases from J, with 10 bases between. The DNA for the CDR3 is TGTGCCAGCAGACTAGGGGTTAGCACAGATACGCAGTATTTT. The encoded protein is CASRLGVSTDTQYF.

A single count supports this clone. The rearrangement links TRBV28 to TRBJ1-2, with D tentatively TRBD1 (5 bases). Trimming took 5 bases from V and 5 from J, leaving 18 bases between them. Germline V gene data show CDR1 as MDHEN and CDR2 as SYDVKM. The CDR3 is 15 amino acids. The CDR3 sequence: CASSPGPGGEYGYTF. The CDR3 DNA reads as TGTGCCAGCAGTCCGGGGCCAGGAGGAGAGTATGGCTACACCTTC.

The chain is built from TRBV6-6 and TRBJ1-1; D remains ambiguous. CDR1 and CDR2 (germline): MNHNY, SVGAGI (reference sequence). V was shortened by 4 bases and J by 1 base, with 7 bases between the two germline ends. The length of the CDR3 is 13 residues. As DNA, the CDR3 is TGTGCCAGCAGTTCGTTGGGGAACACTGAAGCTTTCTTT. Translated: CASSSLGNTEAFF.

J is TRBJ2-7 and V is TRBV5-4; tentatively, D is TRBD1 (5 bases). From germline, CDR1 is SGHNT and CDR2 YYREEE (reference sequence). CDR3 length: 12 amino acids. V lost 0 bases and J 6 bases, leaving 7 bases between the germline ends. The CDR3 nucleotides are TGTGCCAGCAGCTTGGGGGGCCGCGAGCAGTACTTC. Its protein product is CASSLGGREQYF.

The J gene is TRBJ1-1, the V gene TRBV2; 10 nucleotides align to TRBD1. Losses at the gene ends were 5 bases for V and 1 base for J; bases not matched to a gene: 1. This CDR3 region has 14 residues. Per germline, CDR1 SNHLY and CDR2 FYNNEI. The CDR3 DNA reads TGTGCCAGCAGTCGGGACAGGGGGAACACTGAAGCTTTCTTT. It translates to CASSRDRGNTEAFF.

The rearrangement uses TRBV11-2 and TRBJ1-1; unclear D gene. Per germline, CDR1 SGHAT and CDR2 FQNNGV. V was pared by 4 bases and J by 1 base, with 10 bases between. This CDR3 contains 14 residues. The CDR3 sequence: CASSSSYRNTEAFF. CDR3 DNA sequence: TGTGCCAGCAGCTCATCATATCGGAACACTGAAGCTTTCTTT.

This chain links TRBV9 with TRBJ1-4, with 9 bases matching TRBD1. J lost 12 bases, V lost 5 bases, and 11 bases had no gene match. The CDR3 consists of 14 residues. Germline loops: CDR1 SGDLS, CDR2 YYNGEE. DNA for the CDR3: TGTGCCAGCAGTCCCGGGACAGGGATTATGGAACTGTTTTTT. The encoded protein is CASSPGTGIMELFF.

The chain is built from TRBV6-1 and TRBJ2-1, with 8 bases aligning to TRBD2. This CDR3 is built from 15 residues. Germline values: CDR1 MNHNS, CDR2 SASEGT. After removal of 0 bases from V and 6 bases from J, the junction contained 4 bases not matched to a gene. For the CDR3, the DNA is TGTGCCAGCAGTGAAGCACCCAGCGGGGGCAATGAGCAGTTCTTC. This encodes CASSEAPSGGNEQFF.

J is TRBJ2-5 and V is TRBV9, with D tentatively TRBD1 or TRBD2 (6 bases each). CDR1 and CDR2 (germline): SGDLS, YYNGEE. V shed 4 bases and J shed 5 bases, with 24 bases lying between them. The CDR3 loop spans 17 amino acids. The CDR3 DNA follows: TGTGCCAGCAGCCCCATGGGAGCGGGCCGAGGGGGGGAGACCCAGTACTTC. Amino acids: CASSPMGAGRGGETQYF.

This sequence joins TRBV4-3 and TRBJ2-5, with D uncertain. The CDR3 runs 14 residues. Trimming shortened V by 0 bases and J by 5 bases, and 10 bases separated the two germline ends. Germline V gene data show CDR1 as LGHNA and CDR2 as YSLEER. DNA of the CDR3: TGCGCCAGCAGCCAAGATTCGAGTCGCGAGACCCAGTACTTC. This translates into CASSQDSSRETQYF.

This chain connects TRBV28 to TRBJ1-1; maybe TRBD1 (6 bases). V lost 3 bases and J 10 bases, leaving 21 bases between the germline ends. The CDR3 covers 15 residues. Germline CDR1 is MDHEN and CDR2 is SYDVKM. Written as DNA, the CDR3 is TGTGCCAGCAGTTTGGGGGGGCAGGGGCCGGTCCGAGCTTTCTTT. Amino acid sequence: CASSLGGQGPVRAFF. The whole variable domain, remainder taken from reference TRBV28 and TRBJ1-1, is DVKVTQSSRYLVKRTGEKVFLECVQDMDHENMFWYRQDPGLGLRLIYFSYDVKMKEKGDIPEGYSVSREKKERFSLILESASTNQTSMYLCASSLGGQGPVRAFFGQGTRLTVV.

This clone appeared once. The J gene is TRBJ1-3, the V gene TRBV30, with D unresolved. Germline V gives CDR1 GTSNPN, CDR2 SVGIG (reference sequence). With 1 base removed from V and 7 bases from J, the gap between germline ends came to 17 bases. The CDR3 is 15 residues long. DNA for the CDR3: TGTGCCTGGAGTGAGACCGGAACTCTGAGGAACACCATATATTTT. Its protein product is CAWSETGTLRNTIYF.

A note on this clone: This sample also contains other DNA sequences that code for the same CDR3. The V and J genes are TRBV27 and TRBJ1-2; 8 bases agree with TRBD1. CDR1 and CDR2 (germline): MNHEY, SMNVEV (reference sequence). V was clipped by 3 bases and J by 8 bases; unmatched bases: 5. This CDR3 is 13 amino acids long. In DNA, the CDR3 is TGTGCCAGCAGTTTCGGGCAGGGGGCGGGCTACACCTTC. It translates to CASSFGQGAGYTF.

This chain links TRBV5-1 with TRBJ1-3; D is uncertain. The CDR3 has 16 residues. Germline V CDR1 and CDR2: SGHRS, YFSETQ. V lost 4 bases and J lost 0, with 14 bases in between. The CDR3 coding sequence is TGCGCCAGCAGCCCAGAGTTAGTAGTCTCTGGAAACACCATATATTTT. Amino acids: CASSPELVVSGNTIYF.

This clone has just a few counts. The chain carries TRBV29-1 and TRBJ1-3; D is uncertain. Germline V gene data show CDR1 as SQVTM and CDR2 as ANQGSEA. The CDR3 has 13 residues. V shed 4 bases and J shed 0 bases, with 7 bases lying between them. This CDR3 reads CSVAMSSGNTIYF. For the CDR3, the DNA is TGCAGCGTTGCTATGAGCTCTGGAAACACCATATATTTT.

The chain carries TRBV7-2 and TRBJ2-3; D ambiguous. The CDR3 is 14 amino acids. CDR1 SGHTA and CDR2 FQGNSA come from the germline V gene. V lost 1 base and J 5 bases, leaving 10 bases between the germline ends. CDR3 in DNA: TGTGCCAGCAGCTTAGATCGCAGCCAAGATACGCAGTATTTT. Protein sequence: CASSLDRSQDTQYF.